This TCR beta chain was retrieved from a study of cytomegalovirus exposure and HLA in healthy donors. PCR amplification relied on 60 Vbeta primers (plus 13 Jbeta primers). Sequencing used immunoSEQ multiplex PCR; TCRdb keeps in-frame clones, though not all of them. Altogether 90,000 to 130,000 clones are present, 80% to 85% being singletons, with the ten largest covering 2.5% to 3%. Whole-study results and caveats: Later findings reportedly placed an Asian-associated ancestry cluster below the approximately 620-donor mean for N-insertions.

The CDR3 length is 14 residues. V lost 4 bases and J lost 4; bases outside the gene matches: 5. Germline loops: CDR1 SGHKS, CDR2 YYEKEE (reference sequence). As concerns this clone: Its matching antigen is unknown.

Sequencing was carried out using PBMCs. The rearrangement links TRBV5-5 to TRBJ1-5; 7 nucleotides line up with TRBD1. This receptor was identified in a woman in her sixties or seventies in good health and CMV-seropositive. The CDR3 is CASSQPGQNQPQHF. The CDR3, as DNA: TGTGCCAGCAGCCAACCGGGACAGAATCAGCCCCAGCATTTT.